Listed here are 15 T cell receptor beta chains from one sample, sequenced in a study of shared clonotypes between healthy human individuals. The table came from immunoSEQ multiplex PCR; TCRdb's copy has only in-frame clones and leaves some out. The sample shows fewer than 350,000 clones, roughly 84% of them seen only once. The sample was memory CD8+ T cells sorted from blood. The subset was: CD45RO+ cells pooled with CCR7-negative TemRA cells. All receptors come from a young man in good health.

This clone was observed once. The CDR3 loop is CSVRGGHGYTF. The CDR3 coding sequence is TGCAGCGTGCGAGGGGGCCATGGCTACACCTTC. The rearrangement links TRBV29-1 to TRBJ1-2, with TRBD1 matching over 7 bases. This CDR3 region has 11 residues. V trimming: 6 bases; J trimming: 6 bases; junction bases outside the gene matches: 4. The germline V gene encodes CDR1 SQVTM and CDR2 ANQGSEA.

V gene TRBV11-2 combines with J gene TRBJ1-1; 7 nucleotides align to TRBD1. The CDR3 loop spans 15 amino acids. Trimming took 1 base from V and 4 from J; bases not matched to a gene: 6. CDR1 SGHAT and CDR2 FQNNGV come from the germline V gene. CDR3 region: CASSLGHRGGTEAFF. Written as DNA, the CDR3 is TGTGCCAGCAGCTTAGGGCACAGGGGTGGCACTGAAGCTTTCTTT.

This rearrangement joins TRBV28 to TRBJ2-7, with a possible D match to TRBD1 (6 bases). The V and J ends lost 3 bases and 7 bases respectively, with 25 bases between them. This CDR3 has 17 residues. Germline V CDR1 and CDR2: MDHEN, SYDVKM. DNA for the CDR3: TGTGCCAGCAGTTTCAGTAGGGGGTCCTCATACGTCGGGGAGCAGTACTTC. Encoded protein: CASSFSRGSSYVGEQYF.

This chain uses TRBV6-5 with TRBJ1-1; D is unresolved. Trimming shortened V by 0 bases and J by 7 bases, and 18 bases separated the two germline ends. Per germline, CDR1 MNHEY and CDR2 SVGAGI. This CDR3 is built from 16 residues. This chain's CDR3 is CASSYSAGSFIYEAFF. CDR3 bases: TGTGCCAGCAGTTACTCCGCTGGCAGTTTTATATATGAAGCTTTCTTT.

V gene TRBV27 combines with J gene TRBJ2-7; 12 bases line up with TRBD2. Losses at the gene ends were 3 bases for V and 3 bases for J; bases not matched to a gene: 12. This CDR3 contains 18 residues. Germline V CDR1 and CDR2: MNHEY, SMNVEV (reference sequence). For the CDR3, the DNA is TGTGCCAGCAGTTTTCTAGCGGGAGGGCCACGAGCCTTCTACGAGCAGTACTTC. It specifies CASSFLAGGPRAFYEQYF.

This clone was seen only once. The CDR3 protein is CASSESGTTQETQYF. CDR3 DNA: TGCGCCAGCAGTGAGTCCGGGACCACACAAGAGACCCAGTACTTC. V and J are TRBV10-2 and TRBJ2-5; TRBD1 or TRBD2 may be the D gene (5 bases each). CDR1 WSHSY and CDR2 SAAADI come from the germline V gene. This CDR3 is built from 15 residues. The germline V and J ends were trimmed by 0 bases and 2 bases, with 10 bases remaining between them.

As concerns this clone: At the DNA level, this CDR3 is encoded by other sequences in the same sample as well. This chain links TRBV6-4 with TRBJ2-2; D is uncertain. Trimming shortened V by 0 bases and J by 5 bases, and 4 bases separated the two germline ends. Germline-derived CDR1 and CDR2 are MRHNA and SNTAGT. This CDR3 contains 13 residues. The CDR3 reads CASSDSSTGELFF. DNA of the CDR3: TGTGCCAGCAGTGACTCTTCGACCGGGGAGCTGTTTTTT.

The chain recombines TRBV29-1 with TRBJ1-6, with D unclear. The CDR3 has 13 residues. Germline assignment: CDR1 SQVTM and CDR2 ANQGSEA. The V and J ends lost 4 bases and 3 bases respectively, with 7 bases between them. CDR3 DNA sequence: TGCAGCGTTGCCGCAGACTATAATTCACCCCTCCACTTT. This sequence encodes CSVAADYNSPLHF.

This clone turned up a few times. This sequence joins TRBV13 and TRBJ2-5; D may be TRBD2 (5 bases). The germline V and J ends were trimmed by 0 bases and 6 bases, with 14 bases remaining between them. CDR1 is PRHDT, CDR2 FYEKMQ, per germline (reference sequence). CDR3 size: 15 residues. CDR3 sequence (DNA): TGTGCCAGCAGCTTAGGGTCCGGGGAGCTGAAGACCCAGTACTTC. It codes for CASSLGSGELKTQYF.

The chain has TRBV5-8 and TRBJ2-4; a possible D gene is TRBD2 (5 bases). Looked up from germline, CDR1 is SGHTS and CDR2 is YDEGEE. Between the trimmed V and J ends, which lost 0 bases and 8 bases, there was a span of 9 bases. This CDR3 spans 13 amino acids. CDR3 DNA: TGTGCCAGCAGCTTGGTTCCGAGGGACATTCAGTACTTC. Translation: CASSLVPRDIQYF.

For this clone: Different DNA sequences within this sample yield the same CDR3. The chain combines TRBV20-1 with TRBJ2-7; D is undetermined. The CDR3 loop spans 10 amino acids. V shed 3 bases and J shed 4 bases, with 4 bases lying between them. Per the germline V gene, CDR1 is DFQATT and CDR2 is SNEGSKA (reference sequence). The CDR3 here is CSASRYEQYF. For the CDR3, the DNA is TGCAGTGCTAGTCGGTACGAGCAGTACTTC.

The chain employs TRBV10-2 and TRBJ2-3; D uncertain. Trimming took 3 bases from V and 0 from J, leaving 7 bases between them. The CDR3 totals 14 residues. CDR1 is WSHSY, CDR2 SAAADI, per germline. The CDR3 reads CASSDWASTDTQYF. CDR3 nucleotides: TGCGCCAGCAGTGACTGGGCTAGCACAGATACGCAGTATTTT.

V is TRBV27 and J is TRBJ1-5; D perhaps matches TRBD1 (5 bases). Looked up from germline, CDR1 is MNHEY and CDR2 is SMNVEV (reference sequence). The CDR3 runs 14 residues. Trimming shortened V by 7 bases and J by 6 bases, and 16 bases separated the two germline ends. For the CDR3, the DNA is TGTGCCAGCAATACCCAGGGTTCCGGTCAGCCCCAGCATTTT. This sequence encodes CASNTQGSGQPQHF.

The CDR3 DNA sequence: TGTGCCACCGGGACGGAGAATTCACCCCTCCACTTT. Translating it yields CATGTENSPLHF. V and J are TRBV7-9 and TRBJ1-6; weak D call: TRBD1 (5 bases). Trimming took off 10 bases at V and 7 bases at J, with 11 bases between the two ends. The germline V gene has CDR1 SEHNR and CDR2 FQNEAQ (reference sequence). The CDR3 totals 12 residues.

The chain is built from TRBV7-9 and TRBJ1-4; 7 positions match TRBD1. V was pared by 5 bases and J by 11 bases, with 11 bases of the junction left unmatched. Germline CDR1 SEHNR, CDR2 FQNEAQ (reference sequence). The CDR3 length is 14 residues. CDR3 DNA: TGTGCCAGCAGCCCTTCCACAGGGGTACAGAAACTGTTTTTT. Protein sequence: CASSPSTGVQKLFF. Complete variable domain (other parts from reference TRBV7-9 and TRBJ1-4): DTGVSQNPRHKITKRGQNVTFRCDPISEHNRLYWYRQTLGQGPEFLTYFQNEAQLEKSRLLSDRFSAERPKGSFSTLEIQRTEQGDSAMYLCASSPSTGVQKLFFGSGTQLSVL.